What follows are 31 T cell receptor beta chains derived from one specimen sequenced in a study of T cell responses to AZD1222 COVID-19 vaccine. TCRdb's copy holds only in-frame clones and misses some; the assay was immunoSEQ multiplex PCR. The sample lists about 110,000 clones, roughly 87% seen once, with around 3.3% in the top ten. The sequencing here drew on peripheral blood, taken on day 0 of AZD1222 vaccination. The receptors here all came from an adult in good health.

The chain links TRBV6-4 to TRBJ1-1; 7 nucleotides line up with TRBD1. Germline CDR1 reads MRHNA; CDR2 reads SNTAGT. J gave up 11 bases and V 5 bases, and 20 bases lay outside the gene matches. CDR3 size: 16 residues. As DNA, the CDR3 is TGTGCCAGCAGTCCCCCCGACAGGGAACAGCCTATGTTCGCTTTCTTT. This encodes CASSPPDREQPMFAFF.

The gene calls are TRBV6-1 and TRBJ2-7; D not resolved. Per germline, CDR1 MNHNS and CDR2 SASEGT. This CDR3 spans 15 amino acids. Trimming removed 4 bases from V and 0 bases from J, with 13 bases in between. DNA of the CDR3: TGTGCCAGCAGTGTAGCCCGGTCGAGCTCCTACGAGCAGTACTTC. Translation gives CASSVARSSSYEQYF.

V is TRBV28 and J is TRBJ2-7; 9 bases agree with TRBD1. The germline gives CDR1 MDHEN, CDR2 SYDVKM. V gave up 3 bases and J gave up 6 bases; unmatched junction bases: 9. The CDR3 contains 15 residues. CDR3 sequence (DNA): TGTGCCAGCAGTTTGTCTCGGGACAGGGTGGGCGAGCAGTACTTC. Translating gives CASSLSRDRVGEQYF.

With respect to this clone: Other DNA sequences in the sample encode the same CDR3. The chain employs TRBV7-3 and TRBJ2-2, with no clear D. V gave up 1 base and J gave up 5 bases, with 5 bases separating them. This CDR3 has 13 residues. CDR1 is SGHTA, CDR2 FQGTGA, per germline. The CDR3 nucleotides read TGTGCCAGCAGCTTAAGTGTGACCGGGGAGCTGTTTTTT. Protein sequence: CASSLSVTGELFF. Filled out from reference TRBV7-3 and TRBJ2-2, the complete variable domain reads GAGVSQTPSNKVTEKGKYVELRCDPISGHTALYWYRQSLGQGPEFLIYFQGTGAADDSGLPNDRFFAVRPEGSVSTLKIQRTERGDSAVYLCASSLSVTGELFFGEGSRLTVL.

The rearrangement links TRBV19 to TRBJ2-3, with 7 bases fitting TRBD1. With 5 bases clipped from V and 2 bases from J, the junction kept 4 bases outside the gene matches. The germline CDR1 and CDR2 sequences are LNHDA and SQIVND (reference sequence). This CDR3 has 14 amino acids. The CDR3 reads CASSEGAFTDTQYF. The CDR3 region has the DNA TGTGCCAGTAGTGAGGGGGCTTTCACAGATACGCAGTATTTT. The full variable domain, its missing parts supplied by reference TRBV19 and TRBJ2-3, is DGGITQSPKYLFRKEGQNVTLSCEQNLNHDAMYWYRQDPGQGLRLIYYSQIVNDFQKGDIAEGYSVSREKKESFPLTVTSAQKNPTAFYLCASSEGAFTDTQYFGPGTRLTVL.

The V and J genes are TRBV6-4 and TRBJ1-2, with D tentatively TRBD1 (5 bases). V was cut by 5 bases and J by 6 bases, with 13 bases left in between. This CDR3 has 13 residues. In germline, CDR1 is MRHNA, CDR2 SNTAGT. In DNA form, the CDR3 reads TGTGCCAGCAGTCTCACAGGTCTTGATGGCTACACCTTC. Encoded protein: CASSLTGLDGYTF.

V usage is TRBV23-1 and J usage is TRBJ2-3; D is possibly TRBD1 (6 bases). TRBV23-1 belongs to the ORF category, with a function that is uncertain. Trimming removed 0 bases at V and 12 bases at J, with 13 bases between. The CDR3 contains 13 residues. The CDR3 DNA is TGCGCCAGCAGTCAATCGTCACAGGGAAGACAGTATTTT. Encoded protein: CASSQSSQGRQYF.

The gene calls are TRBV6-6 and TRBJ2-4, with no clear D. The germline CDR1 and CDR2 sequences are MNHNY and SVGAGI (reference sequence). Trimming left V 2 bases short and J 0 bases short, with 11 bases between. This CDR3 comprises 16 residues. The CDR3: CASSYAVRLAKNIQYF. DNA for the CDR3: TGTGCCAGCAGTTACGCGGTACGCCTAGCCAAAAACATTCAGTACTTC.

The chain joins TRBV6-1 to TRBJ2-7, with TRBD1 identical over 8 bases. The CDR3 runs 19 residues. CDR1 MNHNS and CDR2 SASEGT come from the germline V gene. The V gene end was trimmed by 2 bases and the J gene end by 0 bases; junction bases not matched to a gene: 15. CDR3 nucleotides: TGTGCCAGCAGTGAAAAAGTTGGCAGGGGGCTCATATTCTCCTACGAGCAGTACTTC. Its translation: CASSEKVGRGLIFSYEQYF.

The chain is built from TRBV28 and TRBJ1-5; weak D call: TRBD1 (5 bases). Trimming pared 6 bases from V and 7 bases from J, leaving 19 bases between. This CDR3 comprises 15 residues. Germline V gene sequence: CDR1 MDHEN, CDR2 SYDVKM. This chain's CDR3 is CASSPGTEATQPQHF. The CDR3 DNA reads as TGTGCCAGCAGCCCCGGGACCGAAGCTACCCAGCCCCAGCATTTT.

The chain is built from TRBV18 and TRBJ2-3; a possible D gene is TRBD1 (6 bases). Germline V gene data show CDR1 as KGHSH and CDR2 as LQKENI. The CDR3 is made up of 14 amino acids. Trimming removed 4 bases from V and 0 bases from J, with 8 bases in between. In nucleotides, the CDR3 is TGTGCCAGCTCACGGACAGCTAGCACAGATACGCAGTATTTT. This sequence encodes CASSRTASTDTQYF.

This sequence joins TRBV18 and TRBJ1-1; 12 bases align to TRBD1. With V trimmed by 8 bases and J by 3 bases, 7 bases remained unmatched. The CDR3 totals 15 residues. Looked up from germline, CDR1 is KGHSH and CDR2 is LQKENI. CDR3 protein: CASRDRGLFDTEAFF. The CDR3, as DNA: TGTGCCAGCCGGGACAGGGGGCTGTTTGACACTGAAGCTTTCTTT.

This rearrangement joins TRBV19 to TRBJ2-3; tentatively, D is TRBD2 (7 bases). The CDR3 loop spans 17 amino acids. V shed 7 bases and J shed 2 bases, with 22 bases lying between them. The germline CDR1 and CDR2 sequences are LNHDA and SQIVND (reference sequence). The chain's CDR3 is CASTTAGGGPDTDTQYF. CDR3 nucleotides: TGTGCCAGTACTACCGCTGGGGGGGGGCCGGACACAGATACGCAGTATTTT. Using reference TRBV19 and TRBJ2-3 for the parts outside the CDR3, the full variable domain is DGGITQSPKYLFRKEGQNVTLSCEQNLNHDAMYWYRQDPGQGLRLIYYSQIVNDFQKGDIAEGYSVSREKKESFPLTVTSAQKNPTAFYLCASTTAGGGPDTDTQYFGPGTRLTVL.

V usage is TRBV7-9 and J usage is TRBJ1-5; D unresolved. The CDR3 consists of 11 residues. Trimming removed 6 bases from V and 10 bases from J, with 10 bases in between. The germline V gene encodes CDR1 SEHNR and CDR2 FQNEAQ (reference sequence). CDR3 sequence: CASSTLHPQHF. The CDR3 bases are TGTGCCAGCAGTACTCTTCACCCCCAGCATTTT.

The V call is TRBV11-2, the J call TRBJ2-5, with 7 nucleotides matching TRBD1. V gave up 0 bases and J gave up 2 bases; unmatched junction bases: 12. This CDR3 region has 18 residues. Germline CDR1 reads SGHAT; CDR2 reads FQNNGV. The CDR3 bases are TGTGCCAGCAGCTTAGATTGGGGGTCGGGACAGCTACAAGAGACCCAGTACTTC. It translates to CASSLDWGSGQLQETQYF.

This chain joins TRBV3-1 (or the pseudogene TRBV3-2) and TRBJ2-7; D unclear. The V and J ends lost 2 bases and 0 bases respectively, with 5 bases between them. From germline, CDR1 is LGHDT and CDR2 YNNKEL (reference sequence). This CDR3 spans 13 amino acids. The CDR3: CASSQQISYEQYF. The CDR3 DNA sequence: TGTGCCAGCAGCCAACAAATCTCCTACGAGCAGTACTTC.

The rearrangement links TRBV28 to TRBJ1-5; D gene uncertain. The CDR3 sequence is 13 residues long. Trimming shortened V by 5 bases and J by 6 bases, and 11 bases separated the two germline ends. Germline CDR1 reads MDHEN; CDR2 reads SYDVKM. CDR3 residues: CASSGSFIQPQHF. Here the CDR3 DNA reads TGTGCCAGCAGTGGCTCCTTTATTCAGCCCCAGCATTTT.

The rearrangement links TRBV3-1 (or the pseudogene TRBV3-2) to TRBJ1-4; no clear D gene. Germline CDR1 is LGHDT and CDR2 is YNNKEL (reference sequence). Trimming pared 4 bases from V and 8 bases from J, leaving 17 bases between. The CDR3 sequence is 15 residues long. CDR3: CASSPRGDVGEKLFF. CDR3 DNA: TGTGCCAGCAGCCCCAGAGGAGACGTCGGAGAAAAACTGTTTTTT.

The V gene is TRBV24-1, the J gene TRBJ1-2; D is unclear. The CDR3 runs 15 residues. Germline V gene sequence: CDR1 KGHDR, CDR2 SFDVKD. V was shortened by 2 bases and J by 5 bases, with 14 bases between the two germline ends. This CDR3 reads CATSDSRAARYGYTF. The CDR3 DNA sequence: TGTGCCACCAGTGATTCGAGGGCGGCAAGATATGGCTACACCTTC.

This chain links TRBV12-3 or TRBV12-4 with TRBJ2-3; 10 bases line up with TRBD2. The CDR3 has 13 amino acids. V lost 8 bases and J lost 3; bases outside the gene matches: 2. CDR3 region: CASLTSGTDTQYF. CDR3 nucleotides: TGTGCCAGCCTGACTAGCGGGACAGATACGCAGTATTTT.

J is TRBJ2-3 and V is TRBV7-3; a possible D gene is TRBD2 (6 bases). CDR1 and CDR2 from the germline V gene are SGHTA and FQGTGA. Trimming removed 1 base from V and 2 bases from J, with 10 bases in between. The CDR3 sequence is 15 residues long. The CDR3 coding sequence is TGTGCCAGCAGCTTAATGGGACTCGCCACAGATACGCAGTATTTT. Its protein product is CASSLMGLATDTQYF. Full variable domain (rest looked up from reference TRBV7-3 and TRBJ2-3): GAGVSQTPSNKVTEKGKYVELRCDPISGHTALYWYRQSLGQGPEFLIYFQGTGAADDSGLPNDRFFAVRPEGSVSTLKIQRTERGDSAVYLCASSLMGLATDTQYFGPGTRLTVL.

The chain uses TRBV28 and TRBJ2-7; D is unclear. This CDR3 region has 14 residues. From germline, CDR1 is MDHEN and CDR2 SYDVKM. The V gene lost 2 bases and the J gene lost 5 bases, with 13 bases spanning the gap. CDR3: CASSLDPVLDEQYF. CDR3 sequence (DNA): TGTGCCAGCAGTTTAGACCCGGTCTTGGACGAGCAGTACTTC.

This rearrangement joins TRBV11-3 to TRBJ2-5; the D is unclear. CDR3 length equals 15 residues. Trimming took off 5 bases at V and 5 bases at J, with 18 bases between the two ends. The germline V gene has CDR1 SGHNT and CDR2 YENEEA. The CDR3 nucleotides read TGTGCCAGCAGCATACGGTGGCCTGGAGCGGAGACCCAGTACTTC. Its translation: CASSIRWPGAETQYF.

V usage is TRBV11-2 and J usage is TRBJ1-2; D remains unclear. Germline loops: CDR1 SGHAT, CDR2 FQNNGV. V was cut by 1 base and J by 8 bases, with 14 bases left in between. This CDR3 is built from 14 residues. CDR3 sequence: CASSLVVGTEGYTF. For the CDR3, the DNA is TGTGCCAGCAGCTTAGTTGTGGGCACCGAGGGCTACACCTTC.

The V and J genes are TRBV30 and TRBJ1-6; TRBD1 aligns across 12 bases. V trimming: 2 bases; J trimming: 10 bases; junction bases outside the gene matches: 6. The CDR3 consists of 15 residues. CDR1 and CDR2 from the germline V gene are GTSNPN and SVGIG (reference sequence). The CDR3 nucleotides read TGTGCCTGGAGTAGGGGGACAGGGGGCAACTCACCCCTCCACTTT. Encoded protein: CAWSRGTGGNSPLHF.

The J gene is TRBJ1-4, the V gene TRBV19; D uncertain. The germline V and J ends were trimmed by 6 bases and 7 bases, with 9 bases remaining between them. Germline V lookup: CDR1 LNHDA, CDR2 SQIVND (reference sequence). The CDR3 consists of 12 residues. In nucleotides, the CDR3 is TGTGCCAGTAGCATGGTTGGTGAAAAACTGTTTTTT. As protein: CASSMVGEKLFF.

In this sample, this clone turned up a few times. The V gene is TRBV5-4, the J gene TRBJ2-7, with D perhaps TRBD1 (5 bases). V was clipped by 2 bases and J by 1 base, with 10 bases between them. The CDR3 consists of 14 residues. The germline CDR1 and CDR2 sequences are SGHNT and YYREEE (reference sequence). The CDR3 coding sequence is TGTGCCAGCAGCTTCGACAGTTATTCCTACGAGCAGTACTTC. Its translation: CASSFDSYSYEQYF. Variable domain in full (rest from reference TRBV5-4 and TRBJ2-7): ETGVTQSPTHLIKTRGQQVTLRCSSQSGHNTVSWYQQALGQGPQFIFQYYREEENGRGNFPPRFSGLQFPNYSSELNVNALELDDSALYLCASSFDSYSYEQYFGPGTRLTVT.

This chain connects TRBV3-1 (or the pseudogene TRBV3-2) to TRBJ2-3; D unclear. The germline V gene encodes CDR1 LGHDT and CDR2 YNNKEL (reference sequence). The ends were cut back, 4 bases at V and 6 bases at J, with 5 bases in the middle. The CDR3 has 11 amino acids. The CDR3 DNA reads TGTGCCAGCAGCCGAGCCGATACGCAGTATTTT. Translated: CASSRADTQYF.

The V gene is TRBV3-1 (or the pseudogene TRBV3-2), the J gene TRBJ2-7; 9 bases line up with TRBD2. This CDR3 is 13 amino acids long. With 4 bases clipped from V and 5 bases from J, the junction kept 3 bases outside the gene matches. CDR1 is LGHDT and CDR2 is YNNKEL in the germline V gene (reference sequence). In DNA, the CDR3 is TGTGCCAGCAGCCCGGGACTAGCTGACGAGCAGTACTTC. Amino acids: CASSPGLADEQYF.

The chain employs TRBV5-4 and TRBJ2-3; 7 bases fit TRBD1. Trimming cost V 4 bases and J 2 bases; bases outside gene matches: 7. CDR1 SGHNT and CDR2 YYREEE come from the germline V gene (reference sequence). The CDR3 sequence is 15 residues long. CDR3 amino acids: CASSGPGGPTDTQYF. DNA for the CDR3: TGTGCCAGCAGCGGACCAGGGGGACCCACAGATACGCAGTATTTT.

In this sample, this clone turned up once. V gene TRBV5-1 combines with J gene TRBJ1-3, with TRBD1 matching over 7 bases. J was trimmed by 1 base and V by 0 bases; bases with no gene match: 7. Germline V lookup: CDR1 SGHRS, CDR2 YFSETQ. This CDR3 spans 17 amino acids. In DNA, the CDR3 is TGCGCCAGCAGCTTGGGTCCACAGGGGTTGTCTGGAAACACCATATATTTT. Translation: CASSLGPQGLSGNTIYF.